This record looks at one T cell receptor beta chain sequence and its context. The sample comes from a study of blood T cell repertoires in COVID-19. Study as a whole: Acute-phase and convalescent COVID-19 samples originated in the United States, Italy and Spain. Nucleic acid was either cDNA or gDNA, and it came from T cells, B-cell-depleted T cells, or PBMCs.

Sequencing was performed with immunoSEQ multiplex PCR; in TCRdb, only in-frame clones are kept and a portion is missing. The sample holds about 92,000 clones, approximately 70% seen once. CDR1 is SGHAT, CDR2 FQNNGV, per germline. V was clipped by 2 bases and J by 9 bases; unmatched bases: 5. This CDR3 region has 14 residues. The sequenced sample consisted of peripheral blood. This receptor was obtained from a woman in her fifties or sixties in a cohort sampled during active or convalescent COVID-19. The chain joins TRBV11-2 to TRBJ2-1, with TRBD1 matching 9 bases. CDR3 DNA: TGTGCCAGCAGCTTACTGGACAGGGGAATTGAGCAGTTCTTC. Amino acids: CASSLLDRGIEQFF.